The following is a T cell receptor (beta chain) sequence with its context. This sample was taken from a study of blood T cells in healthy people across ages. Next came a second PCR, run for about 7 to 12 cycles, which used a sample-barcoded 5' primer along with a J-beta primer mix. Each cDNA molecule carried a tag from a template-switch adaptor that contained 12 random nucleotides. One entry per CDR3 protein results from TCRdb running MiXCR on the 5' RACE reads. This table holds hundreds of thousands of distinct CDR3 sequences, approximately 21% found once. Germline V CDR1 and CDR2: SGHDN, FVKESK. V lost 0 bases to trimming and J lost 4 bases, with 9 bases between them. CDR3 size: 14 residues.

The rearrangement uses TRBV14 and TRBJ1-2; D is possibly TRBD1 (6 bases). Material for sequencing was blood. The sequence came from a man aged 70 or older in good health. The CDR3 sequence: CASSQEQGRYGYTF. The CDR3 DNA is TGTGCCAGCAGCCAAGAGCAGGGGCGCTATGGCTACACCTTC.